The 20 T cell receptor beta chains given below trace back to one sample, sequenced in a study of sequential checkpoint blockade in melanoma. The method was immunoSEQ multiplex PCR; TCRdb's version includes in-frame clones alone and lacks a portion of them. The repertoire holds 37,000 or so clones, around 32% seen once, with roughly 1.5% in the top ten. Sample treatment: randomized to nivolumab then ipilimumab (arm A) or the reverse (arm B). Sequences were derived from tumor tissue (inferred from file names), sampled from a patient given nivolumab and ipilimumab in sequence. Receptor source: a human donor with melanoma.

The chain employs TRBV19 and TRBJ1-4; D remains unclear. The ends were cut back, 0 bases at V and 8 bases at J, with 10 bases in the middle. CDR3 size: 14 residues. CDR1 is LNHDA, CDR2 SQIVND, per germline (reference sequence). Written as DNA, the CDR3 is TGTGCCAGTAGTATAGATCGCGCGGGCGAAAAACTGTTTTTT. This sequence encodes CASSIDRAGEKLFF.

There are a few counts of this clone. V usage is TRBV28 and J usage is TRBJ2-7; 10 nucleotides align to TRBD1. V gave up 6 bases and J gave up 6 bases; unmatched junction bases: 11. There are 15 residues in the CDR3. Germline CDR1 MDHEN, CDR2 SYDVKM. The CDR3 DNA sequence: TGTGCCAGCAGAGACACCGGGACAGGGGTCTCCGAGCAGTACTTC. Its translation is CASRDTGTGVSEQYF.

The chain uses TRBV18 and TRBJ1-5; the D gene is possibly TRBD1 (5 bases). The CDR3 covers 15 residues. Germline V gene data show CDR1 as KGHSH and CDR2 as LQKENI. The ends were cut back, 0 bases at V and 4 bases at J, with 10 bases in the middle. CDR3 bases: TGTGCCAGCTCACCACCCCAGGGAGGAAATCAGCCCCAGCATTTT. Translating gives CASSPPQGGNQPQHF.

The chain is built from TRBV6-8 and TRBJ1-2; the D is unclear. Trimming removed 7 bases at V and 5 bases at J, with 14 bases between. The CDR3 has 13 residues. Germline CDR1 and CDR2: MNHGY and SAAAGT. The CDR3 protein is CASTTSSNYGYTF. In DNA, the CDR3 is TGTGCCAGCACCACCTCTAGCAATTATGGCTACACCTTC.

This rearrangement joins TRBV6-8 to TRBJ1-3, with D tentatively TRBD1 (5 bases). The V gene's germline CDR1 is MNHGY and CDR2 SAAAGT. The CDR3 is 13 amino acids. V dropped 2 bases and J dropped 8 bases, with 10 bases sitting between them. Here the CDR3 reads CASSYGGSYTIYF. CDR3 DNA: TGTGCCAGCAGTTACGGGGGATCGTACACCATATATTTT.

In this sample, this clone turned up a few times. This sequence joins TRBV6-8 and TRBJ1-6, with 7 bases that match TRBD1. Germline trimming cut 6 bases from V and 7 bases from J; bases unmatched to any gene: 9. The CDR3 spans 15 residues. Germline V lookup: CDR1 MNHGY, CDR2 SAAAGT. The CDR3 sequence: CASSPTGFGNSPLHF. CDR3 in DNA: TGTGCCAGCAGCCCGACAGGGTTTGGAAATTCACCCCTCCACTTT.

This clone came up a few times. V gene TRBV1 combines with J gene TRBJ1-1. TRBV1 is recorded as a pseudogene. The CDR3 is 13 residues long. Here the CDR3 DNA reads TGCGCCAGCAGCCAGGGCAGCGGCACTGAAGCTTTCTTT. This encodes CASSQGSGTEAFF.

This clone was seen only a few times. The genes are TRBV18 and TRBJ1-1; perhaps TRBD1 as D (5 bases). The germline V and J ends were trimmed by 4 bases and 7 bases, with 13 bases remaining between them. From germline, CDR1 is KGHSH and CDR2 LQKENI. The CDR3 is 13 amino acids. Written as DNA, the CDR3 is TGTGCCAGCTCACTGGACGGACAAGGTGAAGCTTTCTTT. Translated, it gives CASSLDGQGEAFF.

CDR3 amino acids: CAIMPPNGTQYF. CDR3 in DNA: TGTGCCATCATGCCCCCGAATGGGACCCAGTACTTC. The V gene is TRBV6-8, the J gene TRBJ2-5; no firm D call. Trimming stripped 10 bases from V and 7 bases from J, with 16 bases between. CDR1 and CDR2 from the germline V gene are MNHGY and SAAAGT. The CDR3 consists of 12 residues.

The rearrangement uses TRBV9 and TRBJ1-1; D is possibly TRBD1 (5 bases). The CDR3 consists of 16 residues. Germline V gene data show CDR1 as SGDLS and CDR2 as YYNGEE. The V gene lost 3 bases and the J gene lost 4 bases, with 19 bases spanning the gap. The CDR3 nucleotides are TGTGCCAGCAGCGCACAGGAAGGGACGGTAGCCACTGAAGCTTTCTTT. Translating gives CASSAQEGTVATEAFF. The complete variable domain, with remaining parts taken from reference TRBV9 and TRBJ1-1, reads DSGVTQTPKHLITATGQRVTLRCSPRSGDLSVYWYQQSLDQGLQFLIQYYNGEERAKGNILERFSAQQFPDLHSELNLSSLELGDSALYFCASSAQEGTVATEAFFGQGTRLTVV.

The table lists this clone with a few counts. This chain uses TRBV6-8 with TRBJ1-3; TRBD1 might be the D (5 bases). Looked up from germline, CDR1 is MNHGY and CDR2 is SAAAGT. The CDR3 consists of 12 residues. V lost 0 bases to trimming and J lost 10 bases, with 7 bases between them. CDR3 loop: CASSYSGGTIYF. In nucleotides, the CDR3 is TGTGCCAGCAGTTACTCTGGGGGAACCATATATTTT.

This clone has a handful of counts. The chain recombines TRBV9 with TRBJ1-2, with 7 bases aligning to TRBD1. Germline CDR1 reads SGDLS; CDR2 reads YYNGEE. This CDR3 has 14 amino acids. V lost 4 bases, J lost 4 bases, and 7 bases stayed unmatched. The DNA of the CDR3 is TGTGCCAGCAGCTCCTGGACAGGCGGCTATGGCTACACCTTC. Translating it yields CASSSWTGGYGYTF.

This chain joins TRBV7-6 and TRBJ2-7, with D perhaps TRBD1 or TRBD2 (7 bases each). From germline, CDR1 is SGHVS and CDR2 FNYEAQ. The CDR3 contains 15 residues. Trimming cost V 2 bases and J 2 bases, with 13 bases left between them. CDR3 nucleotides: TGTGCCAGCAGCTTAAGACAGGGAGGGGCCTACGAGCAGTACTTC. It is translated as CASSLRQGGAYEQYF. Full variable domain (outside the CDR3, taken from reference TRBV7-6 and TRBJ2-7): GAGVSQSPRYKVTKRGQDVALRCDPISGHVSLYWYRQALGQGPEFLTYFNYEAQQDKSGLPNDRFSAERPEGSISTLTIQRTEQRDSAMYRCASSLRQGGAYEQYFGPGTRLTVT.

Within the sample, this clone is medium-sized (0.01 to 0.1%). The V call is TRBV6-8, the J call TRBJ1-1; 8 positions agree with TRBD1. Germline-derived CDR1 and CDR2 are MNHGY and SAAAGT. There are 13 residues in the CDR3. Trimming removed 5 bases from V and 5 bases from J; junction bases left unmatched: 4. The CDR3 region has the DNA TGTGCCAGCAGTACCCGACAGGGGACTGAAGCTTTCTTT. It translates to CASSTRQGTEAFF.

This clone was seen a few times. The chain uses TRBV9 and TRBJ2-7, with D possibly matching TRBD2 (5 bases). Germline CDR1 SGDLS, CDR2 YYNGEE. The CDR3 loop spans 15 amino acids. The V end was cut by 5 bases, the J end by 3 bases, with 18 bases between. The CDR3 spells CASSELGDEGYEQYF. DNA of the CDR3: TGTGCCAGCAGTGAACTGGGAGACGAGGGCTACGAGCAGTACTTC.

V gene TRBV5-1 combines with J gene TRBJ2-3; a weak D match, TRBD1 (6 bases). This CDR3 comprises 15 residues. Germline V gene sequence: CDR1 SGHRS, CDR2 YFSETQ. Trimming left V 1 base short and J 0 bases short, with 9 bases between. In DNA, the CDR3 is TGCGCCAGCAGCTTGCAGGGGCTAAGCACAGATACGCAGTATTTT. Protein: CASSLQGLSTDTQYF.

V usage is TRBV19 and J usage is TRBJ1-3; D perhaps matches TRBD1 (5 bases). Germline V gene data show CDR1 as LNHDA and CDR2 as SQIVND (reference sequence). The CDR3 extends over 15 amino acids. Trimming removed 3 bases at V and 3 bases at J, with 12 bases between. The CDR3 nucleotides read TGTGCCAGTAGTATGGGCCGGGACTTTGGAAACACCATATATTTT. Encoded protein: CASSMGRDFGNTIYF.

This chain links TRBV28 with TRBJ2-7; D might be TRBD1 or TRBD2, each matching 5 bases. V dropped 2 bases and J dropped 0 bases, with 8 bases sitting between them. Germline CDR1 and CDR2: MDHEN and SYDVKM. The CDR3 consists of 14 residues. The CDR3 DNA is TGTGCCAGCAGTTTACCTGGGGGCTCCTACGAGCAGTACTTC. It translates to CASSLPGGSYEQYF.

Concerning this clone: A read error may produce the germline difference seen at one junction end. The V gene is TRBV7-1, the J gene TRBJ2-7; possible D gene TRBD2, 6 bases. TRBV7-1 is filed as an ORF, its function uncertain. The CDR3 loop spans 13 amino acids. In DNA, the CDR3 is TGTGCTAGCAGCCCCGGCGGGGCAGGGGAGCAGTACTTC. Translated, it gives CASSPGGAGEQYF.

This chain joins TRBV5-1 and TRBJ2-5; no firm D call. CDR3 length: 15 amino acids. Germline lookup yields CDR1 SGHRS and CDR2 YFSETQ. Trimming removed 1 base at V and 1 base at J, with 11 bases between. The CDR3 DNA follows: TGCGCCAGCAGCTTGAGTTTTCCAAGCCAAGAGACCCAGTACTTC. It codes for CASSLSFPSQETQYF.